This note documents a single T cell receptor beta chain sequence. Antigen unknown. Via MiXCR, TCRdb re-called the reads, giving one row per CDR3 protein. The data contain under 850,000 distinct CDR3 sequences, roughly 36% of them singletons. Trimming left V 0 bases short and J 9 bases short, with 9 bases between. CDR3 length equals 13 residues. CDR1 and CDR2 from the germline V gene are LNHNV and YYDKDF (reference sequence). This sample is part of a study of T cell repertoires in cytomegalovirus infection. Study background: A matching HLA type, together with CMV infection, was signaled by public TCR beta signatures.

Study results and caveats: Using cumulative public TCR beta family frequency, the authors identified those who carried CMV together with the relevant HLA.

The V and J genes are TRBV15 and TRBJ1-5; no reliable D call. The clonotype comes from a human donor in good health (CMV status not recorded). Some clones in this sample may be carry-over from other donors' samples. The sequenced material came from PBMCs. Here the CDR3 reads CATSRDLLGPQHF. The CDR3 coding sequence is TGTGCCACCAGCAGAGACCTTTTAGGGCCCCAGCATTTT.